Below, 23 T cell receptor beta chains from the same sample are listed, as sequenced in a study of graft-versus-host responses after intestinal transplantation (dated by TCRdb to about 2021). To isolate intraepithelial and lamina propria lymphocytes from graft specimens, dithiothreitol, EDTA incubations and collagenase D digestion were used. Library generation was performed with the immunoSEQ multiplex PCR assay. TCRdb mirrors the immuneACCESS table, restricted to in-frame sequences. Some clones are absent from its copies; in checked studies, under half trace to an unresolved V gene, and the reason for the others is unknown. The sample has 25,000 to 30,000 clones on record, about three quarters of them singletons. Jointly, the top ten make up around 2.9% of the sample. Source: ileum tissue, taken 98 days after intestinal transplantation. The receptors shown here come from a human patient who received an intestinal transplant, so some T cells may come from the graft donor.

This chain uses TRBV30 with TRBJ1-2; D gene uncertain. In germline, CDR1 is GTSNPN, CDR2 SVGIG (reference sequence). The CDR3 sequence is 15 residues long. Trimming took off 0 bases at V and 2 bases at J, with 13 bases between the two ends. The CDR3 loop reads CAWSVPQPYNYGYTF. For the CDR3, the DNA is TGTGCCTGGAGTGTCCCGCAGCCTTACAACTATGGCTACACCTTC.

This chain's CDR3 is CASSAGTGGNSPLHF. CDR3 nucleotide sequence: TGTGCCAGCAGTGCGGGGACAGGGGGCAATTCACCCCTCCACTTT. The rearrangement links TRBV25-1 to TRBJ1-6, with 12 bases identical to TRBD1. V lost 4 bases and J lost 7; bases outside the gene matches: 2. Germline CDR1 and CDR2: MGHDK and SYGVNS. CDR3 size: 15 residues.

The V call is TRBV29-1, the J call TRBJ1-2, with D uncertain. Per germline, CDR1 SQVTM and CDR2 ANQGSEA. Trimming took off 2 bases at V and 6 bases at J, with 13 bases between the two ends. This CDR3 contains 13 residues. The chain's CDR3 is CSVERSGGNGYTF. The CDR3 DNA is TGCAGCGTTGAAAGGTCGGGAGGGAATGGCTACACCTTC.

This clone was found a few times. The CDR3: CASSQDVVNSGNTIYF. CDR3 sequence (DNA): TGTGCCAGCAGCCAAGACGTGGTCAACTCTGGAAACACCATATATTTT. This chain joins TRBV4-2 and TRBJ1-3; D unclear. Germline CDR1 is LGHNA and CDR2 is YNFKEQ. V shed 0 bases and J shed 0 bases, with 9 bases lying between them. This CDR3 comprises 16 residues.

This clone turned up a few times. The rearrangement links TRBV6-1 to TRBJ1-5, with D possibly TRBD1 on 5 matching bases. The length of the CDR3 is 15 residues. Per germline, CDR1 MNHNS and CDR2 SASEGT. Deletions cut 6 bases from V and 4 bases from J, with 16 bases between. The CDR3 here is CASSLWGDGNQPQHF. CDR3 DNA: TGTGCCAGCAGCCTTTGGGGGGACGGAAATCAGCCCCAGCATTTT.

Concerning this clone: Other DNA sequences within the sample encode an identical CDR3. The chain uses TRBV6-5 and TRBJ2-1; 11 nucleotides line up with TRBD2. This CDR3 is built from 15 residues. With 4 bases clipped from V and 5 bases from J, the junction kept 4 bases outside the gene matches. The germline CDR1 and CDR2 sequences are MNHEY and SVGAGI. CDR3 sequence reads: CASSLAGGPNNEQFF. CDR3 nucleotides: TGTGCCAGCAGTTTAGCGGGGGGGCCCAACAATGAGCAGTTCTTC.

The CDR3 DNA sequence: TGCGCCAGCAGCCAAGACAGCTCCTACGAGCAGTACTTC. Encoded protein: CASSQDSSYEQYF. The chain recombines TRBV4-1 with TRBJ2-7; no definite D call. The CDR3 runs to 13 residues. The germline V gene encodes CDR1 MGHRA and CDR2 YSYEKL. Trimming removed 0 bases at V and 0 bases at J, with 3 bases between.

This rearrangement joins TRBV18 to TRBJ2-1; D remains ambiguous. V was trimmed by 1 base and J by 4 bases, leaving 5 bases between them. This CDR3 has 13 amino acids. CDR1 is KGHSH, CDR2 LQKENI, per germline. The CDR3 DNA reads TGTGCCAGCTCACCACAGGGATACAATGAGCAGTTCTTC. Residues: CASSPQGYNEQFF.

J is TRBJ1-5 and V is TRBV6-5; tentative D call: TRBD1 (5 bases). The germline gives CDR1 MNHEY, CDR2 SVGAGI. This CDR3 contains 13 residues. V was pared by 7 bases and J by 5 bases, with 12 bases between. The CDR3 loop reads CASTGGFDQPQHF. The CDR3 coding sequence is TGTGCCAGCACGGGGGGTTTCGATCAGCCCCAGCATTTT.

The chain combines TRBV27 with TRBJ1-4, with a weak D call TRBD1 (5 bases). Trimming cost V 3 bases and J 0 bases, with 8 bases left between them. The CDR3 runs 15 residues. Germline assignment: CDR1 MNHEY and CDR2 SMNVEV (reference sequence). Written as DNA, the CDR3 is TGTGCCAGCAGTTTCGGGGCTGCAACTAATGAAAAACTGTTTTTT. Its protein product is CASSFGAATNEKLFF.

The chain couples TRBV18 to TRBJ2-3, with a weak D call TRBD1 (6 bases). Germline V gives CDR1 KGHSH, CDR2 LQKENI. The ends were cut back, 5 bases at V and 2 bases at J, with 20 bases in the middle. The CDR3 runs 17 residues. This chain's CDR3 is CASSGQSGGISTDTQYF. For the CDR3, the DNA is TGTGCCAGCTCAGGGCAAAGTGGGGGCATCTCCACAGATACGCAGTATTTT.

The chain employs TRBV10-1 and TRBJ2-6, with D maybe TRBD1 (5 bases). The CDR3 covers 14 residues. Per the germline V gene, CDR1 is WNHNN and CDR2 is SYGVQD (reference sequence). Trimming stripped 3 bases from V and 2 bases from J, with 5 bases between. The CDR3 DNA is TGCGCCAGCAGTGAAGGGGCTGGGGCCAACGTCCTGACTTTC. Residues: CASSEGAGANVLTF.

The V gene is TRBV27, the J gene TRBJ2-3, with 11 bases that match TRBD1. Germline values: CDR1 MNHEY, CDR2 SMNVEV (reference sequence). This CDR3 is 15 amino acids long. V shed 5 bases, J shed 3 bases, and the junction held 4 bases outside the gene matches. DNA of the CDR3: TGTGCCAGCAGTGGACAGGGGGCGAGAACAGATACGCAGTATTTT. It translates to CASSGQGARTDTQYF.

This clone was picked up one time. Here the CDR3 reads CSVEPTKRETQYF. The CDR3 region has the DNA TGCAGCGTTGAACCGACCAAAAGGGAGACCCAGTACTTC. The V call is TRBV29-1, the J call TRBJ2-5; D not certain. From germline, CDR1 is SQVTM and CDR2 ANQGSEA. Trimming removed 2 bases at V and 5 bases at J, with 12 bases between. CDR3 length: 13 residues.

V and J are TRBV4-1 and TRBJ2-7, with 9 positions matching TRBD2. Germline trimming cut 3 bases from V and 0 bases from J; bases unmatched to any gene: 3. Germline assignment: CDR1 MGHRA and CDR2 YSYEKL. The CDR3 extends over 15 amino acids. CDR3 sequence reads: CASSHLAGPSYEQYF. DNA of the CDR3: TGCGCCAGCAGCCACCTAGCGGGGCCCTCCTACGAGCAGTACTTC.

This clone has a single count. The J gene is TRBJ1-2, the V gene TRBV4-1; D is ambiguous. The ends were cut back, 2 bases at V and 8 bases at J, with 12 bases in the middle. The germline V gene has CDR1 MGHRA and CDR2 YSYEKL. The CDR3 runs 13 residues. CDR3: CASSQPEYFGYTF. The CDR3 DNA is TGCGCCAGCAGCCAACCGGAATATTTCGGCTACACCTTC.

The genes are TRBV6-1 and TRBJ1-2; tentative D call: TRBD1 (6 bases). Germline CDR1 and CDR2: MNHNS and SASEGT. The CDR3 is made up of 14 amino acids. V lost 3 bases and J 8 bases, leaving 16 bases between the germline ends. In DNA form, the CDR3 reads TGTGCCAGCAGTGATGGGGGCAGTCCGGTAGGCTACACCTTC. As protein: CASSDGGSPVGYTF.

The chain has TRBV4-1 and TRBJ2-7; D remains unclear. Germline CDR1 MGHRA, CDR2 YSYEKL. V lost 1 base and J lost 7, with 23 bases in between. The length of the CDR3 is 17 residues. The CDR3 DNA is TGCGCCAGCAGCCAAGCCTATCAATCCCTGGCCCGCGATGAGCAGTACTTC. Its protein product is CASSQAYQSLARDEQYF.

The chain carries TRBV13 and TRBJ2-7; 8 nucleotides match TRBD2. The V gene's germline CDR1 is PRHDT and CDR2 FYEKMQ (reference sequence). The CDR3 extends over 16 amino acids. V lost 0 bases and J lost 2; bases outside the gene matches: 6. CDR3 coding DNA: TGTGCCAGCAGCTTAGGCCCCGGGGGGGGGCCCTACGAGCAGTACTTC. Translated: CASSLGPGGGPYEQYF.

This rearrangement joins TRBV18 to TRBJ1-1, with D possibly matching TRBD1 (6 bases). Trimming took off 2 bases at V and 1 base at J, with 11 bases between the two ends. Germline CDR1 KGHSH, CDR2 LQKENI. The CDR3 runs 15 residues. The CDR3: CASSPALTGNTEAFF. The DNA for the CDR3 is TGTGCCAGCTCACCAGCTTTGACAGGGAACACTGAAGCTTTCTTT.

The CDR3 is CASIINGGAFYNEQFF. CDR3 DNA: TGTGCCAGCATCATCAACGGGGGGGCCTTTTACAATGAGCAGTTCTTC. This rearrangement joins TRBV7-2 to TRBJ2-1; 8 nucleotides align to TRBD2. After removal of 7 bases from V and 4 bases from J, the junction contained 12 bases not matched to a gene. This CDR3 comprises 16 residues. Per the germline V gene, CDR1 is SGHTA and CDR2 is FQGNSA.

The V and J genes are TRBV7-6 and TRBJ2-5, with TRBD2 identical over 8 bases. J was trimmed by 9 bases and V by 5 bases; bases with no gene match: 17. The CDR3 is made up of 16 amino acids. Per germline, CDR1 SGHVS and CDR2 FNYEAQ. Here the CDR3 reads CASSPTRRSVGGAQYF. CDR3 nucleotides: TGTGCCAGCAGCCCCACGCGACGGTCGGTCGGGGGGGCCCAGTACTTC.

The CDR3 here is CASSNGGPNTEAFF. The CDR3 bases are TGTGCCAGCAGTAATGGGGGGCCGAACACTGAAGCTTTCTTT. This chain links TRBV28 with TRBJ1-1, with D perhaps matching TRBD1 (6 bases). Deletions cut 5 bases from V and 1 base from J, with 11 bases between. The CDR3 covers 14 residues. Germline V gene lookup returns CDR1 MDHEN and CDR2 SYDVKM.